The clone carrying this T cell receptor (beta chain) has a count of ten or more. TCRdb analysed the RT-PCR reads with MiXCR anew, one entry per CDR3 protein. In the table there are around 700,000 distinct CDR3 sequences, 14% of which are singletons. This receptor was identified in a female donor in good health, serving as a healthy control. Input material: memory CD4+ T cells from blood.

Written as DNA, the CDR3 is TGTGCCAGCAGCCCCCCCCCATCCTCCAGCCTTAACTATGGCTACACCTTC. It translates to CASSPPPSSSLNYGYTF. The chain couples TRBV5-6 to TRBJ1-2; D gene uncertain. The CDR3 runs to 17 residues. V lost 4 bases and J lost 1, with 20 bases in between. In germline, CDR1 is SGHDT, CDR2 YYEEEE. The full variable domain, in which reference TRBV5-6 and TRBJ1-2 provide the parts outside the CDR3, is DAGVTQSPTHLIKTRGQQVTLRCSPKSGHDTVSWYQQALGQGPQFIFQYYEEEERQRGNFPDRFSGHQFPNYSSELNVNALLLGDSALYLCASSPPPSSSLNYGYTFGSGTRLTVV.